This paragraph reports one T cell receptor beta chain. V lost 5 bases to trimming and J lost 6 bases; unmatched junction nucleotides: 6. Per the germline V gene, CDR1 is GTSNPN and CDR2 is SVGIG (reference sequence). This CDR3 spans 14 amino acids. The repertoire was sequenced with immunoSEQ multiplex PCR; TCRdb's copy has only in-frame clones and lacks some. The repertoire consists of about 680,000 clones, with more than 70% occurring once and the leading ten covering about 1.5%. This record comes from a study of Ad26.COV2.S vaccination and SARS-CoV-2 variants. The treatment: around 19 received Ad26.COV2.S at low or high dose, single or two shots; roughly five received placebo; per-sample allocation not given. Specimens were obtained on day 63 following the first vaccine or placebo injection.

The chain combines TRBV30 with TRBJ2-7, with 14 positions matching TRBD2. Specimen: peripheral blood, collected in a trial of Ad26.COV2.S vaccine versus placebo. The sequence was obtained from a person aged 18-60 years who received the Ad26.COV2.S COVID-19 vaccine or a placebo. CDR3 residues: CAWDTGTSGSEQYF. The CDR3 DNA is TGTGCCTGGGATACCGGGACTAGCGGGAGCGAGCAGTACTTC. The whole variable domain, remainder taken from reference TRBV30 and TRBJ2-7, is SQTIHQWPATLVQPVGSPLSLECTVEGTSNPNLYWYRQAAGRGLQLLFYSVGIGQISSEVPQNLSASRPQDRQFILSSKKLLLSDSGFYLCAWDTGTSGSEQYFGPGTRLTVT.